What follows are 7 T cell receptor beta chains derived from one specimen sequenced in a study of blood T cells in healthy people across ages. Alongside a J-beta primer mix, a sample-barcoded 5' primer served in a second PCR lasting 7 to 11 cycles. TCRdb independently ran MiXCR on the 5' RACE reads; one entry per CDR3 protein. The sample yields some 1.5 million distinct CDR3 sequences, under 30% seen once. The sequenced sample consisted of blood. All receptors come from a woman in her 30s in good health.

V gene TRBV6-4 combines with J gene TRBJ1-2; D not certain. Per germline, CDR1 MRHNA and CDR2 SNTAGT. CDR3 size: 11 residues. V was trimmed by 11 bases and J by 2 bases, leaving 9 bases between them. CDR3 loop: CACPGNYGYTF. CDR3 in DNA: TGTGCCTGCCCAGGAAACTATGGCTACACCTTC.

This clonotype was counted between two and nine times. The CDR3, as DNA: TGTGCCAGCAGCCAACTTCGCAGGGGGCAGGATGGCTACACCTTC. The encoded protein is CASSQLRRGQDGYTF. The chain couples TRBV3-1 to TRBJ1-2; 8 bases align to TRBD1. Germline CDR1 and CDR2: LGHDT and YNNKEL (reference sequence). The CDR3 is 15 amino acids. Trimming removed 2 bases from V and 6 bases from J; junction bases left unmatched: 8.

The CDR3 DNA sequence: TGTGCCACCAGTGACCCGGCGAGGGGAGAGACCCAGTACTTC. Residues: CATSDPARGETQYF. The J gene is TRBJ2-5, the V gene TRBV24-1; D might be TRBD1 or TRBD2, each matching 5 bases. This CDR3 comprises 14 residues. With 4 bases removed from V and 4 bases from J, the gap between germline ends came to 12 bases. The germline gives CDR1 KGHDR, CDR2 SFDVKD.

This clonotype turned up a few times. This chain connects TRBV7-2 to TRBJ2-4; a weak D match, TRBD1 (5 bases). The assigned J gene may be wrong: the sequence end matches TRBJ2-7 better. The CDR3 contains 14 residues. Per the germline V gene, CDR1 is SGHTA and CDR2 is FQGNSA. CDR3 protein: CASSLEGRLIEQYF. Written as DNA, the CDR3 is TGTGCCAGCAGCTTAGAGGGGCGGTTAATCGAGCAGTACTTC.

The chain employs TRBV7-2 and TRBJ2-3; 7 bases map to TRBD2. CDR1 SGHTA and CDR2 FQGNSA come from the germline V gene. The CDR3 length is 17 residues. The ends lost 1 base at V and 6 bases at J; junction bases unmatched: 13. The CDR3 bases are TGTGCCAGCAGCTTAGTTCACAGCGGGGCCTTCACGGATACGCAGTATTTT. It yields the protein CASSLVHSGAFTDTQYF. The full variable domain, in which reference TRBV7-2 and TRBJ2-3 provide the parts outside the CDR3, is GAGVSQSPSNKVTEKGKDVELRCDPISGHTALYWYRQSLGQGLEFLIYFQGNSAPDKSGLPSDRFSAERTGGSVSTLTIQRTQQEDSAVYLCASSLVHSGAFTDTQYFGPGTRLTVL.

This clonotype was seen many times. A read error may be the cause here, since a much bigger clone is one base away. V gene TRBV7-9 combines with J gene TRBJ2-7; D is unresolved. V lost 2 bases, J lost 4 bases, and 6 bases lay in between. This CDR3 contains 12 residues. Per germline, CDR1 SEHNR and CDR2 FQNEAQ (reference sequence). The CDR3 DNA reads as TGTGCCAGCAGCTTAAACGAGTACGAGCAGTACTTC. Amino acids: CASSLNEYEQYF. The full variable domain, with the rest looked up from reference TRBV7-9 and TRBJ2-7, is DTGVSQNPRHKITKRGQNVTFRCDPISEHNRLYWYRQTLGQGPEFLTYFQNEAQLEKSRLLSDRFSAERPKGSFSTLEIQRTEQGDSAMYLCASSLNEYEQYFGPGTRLTVT.

This clonotype has a handful of counts. In DNA, the CDR3 is TGTGCCAGCAGCCCTACTAGCGGGGGTTTAGCAGATACGCAGTATTTT. Its translation is CASSPTSGGLADTQYF. The chain carries TRBV7-7 and TRBJ2-3, with TRBD2 identical over 11 bases. CDR3 length: 16 residues. CDR1 SSHAT and CDR2 FNYEAQ come from the germline V gene (reference sequence). V lost 5 bases and J lost 4; bases outside the gene matches: 8. Combining the CDR3 with reference TRBV7-7 and TRBJ2-3 gives the whole variable domain GAGVSQSPRYKVTKRGQDVTLRCDPISSHATLYWYQQALGQGPEFLTYFNYEAQPDKSGLPSDRFSAERPEGSISTLTIQRTEQRDSAMYRCASSPTSGGLADTQYFGPGTRLTVL.